A single sample gave rise to the 29 T cell receptor beta chains below, sequenced in a study of T cells in localized non-small cell lung cancer. Some clones are missing from TCRdb's copy, which holds only in-frame ones; the method was immunoSEQ multiplex PCR. The data contain around 15,000 clones, roughly 91% of them singletons. Specimen: peripheral blood, collected before any cancer treatment. These receptors were collected from a male donor at least 60 years old with stage II squamous cell lung carcinoma.

The chain recombines TRBV19 with TRBJ1-3; D remains ambiguous. V shed 5 bases and J shed 0 bases, with 11 bases lying between them. The CDR3 sequence is 15 residues long. Per the germline V gene, CDR1 is LNHDA and CDR2 is SQIVND (reference sequence). CDR3 sequence (DNA): TGTGCCAGTAGTCGACTTATCTCCTCTGGAAACACCATATATTTT. Its protein product is CASSRLISSGNTIYF. Full variable domain (outside the CDR3, taken from reference TRBV19 and TRBJ1-3): DGGITQSPKYLFRKEGQNVTLSCEQNLNHDAMYWYRQDPGQGLRLIYYSQIVNDFQKGDIAEGYSVSREKKESFPLTVTSAQKNPTAFYLCASSRLISSGNTIYFGEGSWLTVV.

The genes are TRBV28 and TRBJ1-2, with 8 bases lining up with TRBD1. Trimming took 6 bases from V and 6 from J; bases not matched to a gene: 3. Germline assignment: CDR1 MDHEN and CDR2 SYDVKM. This CDR3 region has 12 residues. Here the CDR3 DNA reads TGTGCCAGCAGACAGGGGGTCCATGGCTACACCTTC. Translated, it gives CASRQGVHGYTF.

V is TRBV7-9 and J is TRBJ1-1, with D uncertain. Germline V gene sequence: CDR1 SEHNR, CDR2 FQNEAQ (reference sequence). The CDR3 sequence is 12 residues long. With 5 bases removed from V and 3 bases from J, the gap between germline ends came to 7 bases. For the CDR3, the DNA is TGTGCCAGCAGCCTGAGGGACACTGAAGCTTTCTTT. Amino acid sequence: CASSLRDTEAFF.

This chain uses TRBV2 with TRBJ2-7, with 11 bases fitting TRBD2. Germline-derived CDR1 and CDR2 are SNHLY and FYNNEI. The CDR3 totals 14 residues. The V gene end was trimmed by 7 bases and the J gene end by 1 base; junction bases not matched to a gene: 3. The CDR3 is CASTGTSGSYEQYF. The DNA of the CDR3 is TGTGCCAGCACCGGGACTAGCGGTTCCTACGAGCAGTACTTC.

The rearrangement uses TRBV7-9 and TRBJ2-7, with TRBD2 identical over 10 bases. Trimming cost V 3 bases and J 4 bases; bases outside gene matches: 18. The CDR3 consists of 19 residues. CDR1 and CDR2 (germline): SEHNR, FQNEAQ (reference sequence). DNA of the CDR3: TGTGCCAGCAGCTTCCCTCTTGAACTAGCGGGACCTCTCCTGTACGAGCAGTACTTC. It yields the protein CASSFPLELAGPLLYEQYF.

The V gene is TRBV27, the J gene TRBJ2-1, with 9 nucleotides matching TRBD2. Germline V gene data show CDR1 as MNHEY and CDR2 as SMNVEV (reference sequence). The CDR3 extends over 15 amino acids. V shed 3 bases, J shed 4 bases, and the junction held 4 bases outside the gene matches. The CDR3 DNA sequence: TGTGCCAGCAGTTTTAGGACTAGCGATTACAATGAGCAGTTCTTC. Translating gives CASSFRTSDYNEQFF.

This sequence joins TRBV5-1 and TRBJ2-1; D may be TRBD2 (6 bases). The germline V gene has CDR1 SGHRS and CDR2 YFSETQ. The CDR3 covers 13 residues. V lost 3 bases and J 5 bases, leaving 9 bases between the germline ends. CDR3 region: CASSSGLNNEQFF. The DNA of the CDR3 is TGCGCCAGCAGCTCGGGACTTAACAATGAGCAGTTCTTC.

This clone was counted only a few times. This rearrangement joins TRBV5-1 to TRBJ1-1, with TRBD1 identical over 7 bases. The length of the CDR3 is 14 residues. Germline V gives CDR1 SGHRS, CDR2 YFSETQ. V was pared by 3 bases and J by 3 bases, with 5 bases of the junction left unmatched. CDR3 sequence reads: CASSYRQGDTEAFF. The CDR3 DNA follows: TGCGCCAGCAGCTACCGACAGGGCGACACTGAAGCTTTCTTT. The variable domain in full, completed from reference TRBV5-1 and TRBJ1-1, reads KAGVTQTPRYLIKTRGQQVTLSCSPISGHRSVSWYQQTPGQGLQFLFEYFSETQRNKGNFPGRFSGRQFSNSRSEMNVSTLELGDSALYLCASSYRQGDTEAFFGQGTRLTVV.

The DNA of the CDR3 is TGCGCCAGCAGCTTGGCTTACCAAGAGACCCAGTACTTC. Translating it yields CASSLAYQETQYF. This chain links TRBV5-1 with TRBJ2-5, with unresolved D. Trimming took off 0 bases at V and 0 bases at J, with 3 bases between the two ends. This CDR3 has 13 residues. CDR1 is SGHRS and CDR2 is YFSETQ in the germline V gene.

V and J are TRBV4-2 and TRBJ2-2; 9 nucleotides agree with TRBD2. J gave up 5 bases and V 0 bases, and 10 bases lay outside the gene matches. CDR1 is LGHNA and CDR2 is YNFKEQ in the germline V gene. This CDR3 region has 18 residues. CDR3 protein: CASSQEGREGLGTGELFF. The CDR3 nucleotides read TGTGCCAGCAGCCAAGAAGGGCGGGAGGGCCTCGGAACCGGGGAGCTGTTTTTT.

The chain links TRBV7-8 to TRBJ2-3; possible D gene TRBD2, 6 bases. The germline gives CDR1 SGHVS, CDR2 FQNEAQ. The CDR3 is 16 amino acids. Trimming removed 6 bases from V and 4 bases from J, with 20 bases in between. The CDR3 loop reads CASSPFGGDRADTQYF. The CDR3 DNA reads TGTGCCAGCAGTCCGTTCGGAGGGGATAGGGCAGATACGCAGTATTTT.

The gene calls are TRBV7-9 and TRBJ2-1; D not certain. Trimming took off 7 bases at V and 5 bases at J, with 18 bases between the two ends. Per the germline V gene, CDR1 is SEHNR and CDR2 is FQNEAQ (reference sequence). This CDR3 has 15 amino acids. The CDR3 reads CASTPSRTRDNEQFF. The CDR3, as DNA: TGTGCCAGCACACCATCCAGGACCAGAGACAATGAGCAGTTCTTC.

The chain employs TRBV27 and TRBJ1-4; D might be TRBD1 (5 bases). The germline V gene encodes CDR1 MNHEY and CDR2 SMNVEV (reference sequence). CDR3 length: 10 residues. V lost 10 bases and J lost 14, with 14 bases in between. In nucleotides, the CDR3 is TGTGCCAAATACCGGGACCGGCTGTTTTTT. The encoded protein is CAKYRDRLFF.

The rearrangement joins TRBV7-9 to TRBJ2-1, with TRBD2 identical over 8 bases. CDR3 length: 13 residues. The J segment lost 4 bases and the V segment lost 11 bases, leaving 7 bases of the junction unmatched. Germline V lookup: CDR1 SEHNR, CDR2 FQNEAQ (reference sequence). The CDR3 loop reads CASGGSLYNEQFF. The CDR3 region has the DNA TGTGCCTCGGGGGGGTCGTTATACAATGAGCAGTTCTTC.

The gene calls are TRBV6-5 and TRBJ1-2, with unresolved D. Deletions cut 2 bases from V and 3 bases from J, with 16 bases between. The CDR3 loop spans 16 amino acids. Looked up from germline, CDR1 is MNHEY and CDR2 is SVGAGI. In DNA, the CDR3 is TGTGCCAGCAGTTACGATTATCGCCCCCTATACTATGGCTACACCTTC. This encodes CASSYDYRPLYYGYTF.

This chain uses TRBV6-5 with TRBJ1-1; D is undetermined. The germline V gene encodes CDR1 MNHEY and CDR2 SVGAGI. V gave up 2 bases and J gave up 1 base, with 8 bases separating them. The CDR3 is 14 residues long. CDR3 bases: TGTGCCAGCAGTTACACCTGGGGGAACACTGAAGCTTTCTTT. Its translation is CASSYTWGNTEAFF.

This chain connects TRBV15 to TRBJ1-5, with 8 bases lining up with TRBD1. The CDR3 has 15 residues. V was clipped by 3 bases and J by 6 bases; unmatched bases: 7. Germline assignment: CDR1 LNHNV and CDR2 YYDKDF (reference sequence). The CDR3 DNA follows: TGTGCCACCAGCAGCCCCGGCAGGGGGCCTCAGCCCCAGCATTTT. It translates to CATSSPGRGPQPQHF.

The chain joins TRBV27 to TRBJ1-1, with TRBD1 matching over 7 bases. Germline V gene data show CDR1 as MNHEY and CDR2 as SMNVEV (reference sequence). The CDR3 is made up of 14 amino acids. With V trimmed by 6 bases and J by 1 base, 5 bases remained unmatched. The CDR3 spells CASSPWTGNTEAFF. The CDR3 region has the DNA TGTGCCAGCAGCCCATGGACAGGGAACACTGAAGCTTTCTTT.

The chain links TRBV11-2 to TRBJ2-3; D is unresolved. The CDR3 has 13 amino acids. CDR1 and CDR2 (germline): SGHAT, FQNNGV. Trimming took 5 bases from V and 5 from J, leaving 11 bases between them. CDR3 residues: CASSLPQLDTQYF. DNA for the CDR3: TGTGCCAGCAGCCTACCTCAGTTAGATACGCAGTATTTT.

J is TRBJ1-2 and V is TRBV2; 10 bases are shared with TRBD1. The germline CDR1 and CDR2 sequences are SNHLY and FYNNEI. V gave up 6 bases and J gave up 7 bases; unmatched junction bases: 14. This CDR3 spans 16 amino acids. Here the CDR3 reads CASSLDRGDRGPGYTF. In DNA form, the CDR3 reads TGTGCCAGCAGCCTAGACCGCGGGGACAGGGGTCCTGGCTACACCTTC.

This clone has a single count. The rearrangement links TRBV6-1 to TRBJ2-6; either TRBD1 or TRBD2 may fit D (5 bases each). V shed 2 bases and J shed 4 bases, with 12 bases lying between them. CDR3 length equals 16 residues. Germline V lookup: CDR1 MNHNS, CDR2 SASEGT. The CDR3 is CASSEYDRDGANVLTF. The CDR3 coding sequence is TGTGCCAGCAGTGAATATGATAGGGACGGGGCCAACGTCCTGACTTTC.

This chain connects TRBV5-6 to TRBJ2-7; the D is unclear. V lost 1 base, J lost 3 bases, and 5 bases lay in between. Germline lookup yields CDR1 SGHDT and CDR2 YYEEEE. CDR3 length: 12 residues. The CDR3 sequence is CASSLINYEQYF. As DNA, the CDR3 is TGTGCCAGCAGCTTGATCAACTACGAGCAGTACTTC.

The rearrangement links TRBV5-4 to TRBJ1-2; D is unclear. Germline V gene data show CDR1 as SGHNT and CDR2 as YYREEE (reference sequence). Trimming left V 4 bases short and J 4 bases short, with 14 bases between. There are 14 residues in the CDR3. The CDR3 protein is CASSNRGSIYGYTF. In DNA, the CDR3 is TGTGCCAGCAGCAACAGAGGATCTATCTATGGCTACACCTTC.

This chain uses TRBV28 with TRBJ2-7, with D perhaps assigned TRBD1 or TRBD2 (5 bases each). The CDR3 is 12 residues long. Germline V lookup: CDR1 MDHEN, CDR2 SYDVKM. Trimming shortened V by 8 bases and J by 11 bases, and 19 bases separated the two germline ends. The DNA for the CDR3 is TGTGCCAGCGGGGGAACTCTACGAAGGGAGTACTTC. This encodes CASGGTLRREYF.

The V gene is TRBV4-1, the J gene TRBJ2-7, with D unclear. V was cut by 0 bases and J by 0 bases, with 9 bases left in between. The germline V gene encodes CDR1 MGHRA and CDR2 YSYEKL. The CDR3 is 15 amino acids. The chain's CDR3 is CASSQESRSSYEQYF. DNA of the CDR3: TGCGCCAGCAGCCAAGAATCCAGAAGCTCCTACGAGCAGTACTTC.

V and J are TRBV28 and TRBJ2-2; D is perhaps TRBD1 (6 bases). Deletions cut 2 bases from V and 0 bases from J, with 13 bases between. The CDR3 has 17 amino acids. CDR1 MDHEN and CDR2 SYDVKM come from the germline V gene. The CDR3 spells CASSLGSGTSNTGELFF. The CDR3 nucleotides are TGTGCCAGCAGTTTAGGGTCCGGGACATCGAACACCGGGGAGCTGTTTTTT.

The chain couples TRBV28 to TRBJ2-1; D gene uncertain. The V gene lost 2 bases and the J gene lost 0 bases, with 5 bases spanning the gap. Germline V CDR1 and CDR2: MDHEN, SYDVKM. The CDR3 length is 14 residues. The CDR3 reads CASSLRSSYNEQFF. The CDR3 DNA sequence: TGTGCCAGCAGTTTAAGGAGCTCCTACAATGAGCAGTTCTTC.

This chain joins TRBV7-9 and TRBJ2-1; D possibly corresponds to TRBD1 (7 bases). This CDR3 is built from 16 residues. V gave up 5 bases and J gave up 3 bases, with 17 bases separating them. Germline CDR1 reads SEHNR; CDR2 reads FQNEAQ (reference sequence). The CDR3 is CASSRGNGDSYNEQFF. The CDR3 bases are TGTGCCAGCAGCCGCGGGAATGGGGACAGCTACAATGAGCAGTTCTTC.

The rearrangement links TRBV7-6 to TRBJ2-1; D unresolved. The V gene's germline CDR1 is SGHVS and CDR2 FNYEAQ. The V and J ends lost 4 bases and 6 bases respectively, with 4 bases between them. This CDR3 is built from 11 residues. This CDR3 is CASSWGNEQFF. The CDR3 DNA follows: TGTGCCAGCAGCTGGGGCAATGAGCAGTTCTTC.